Below, 8 T cell receptor beta chains from the same sample are listed, as sequenced in a study of T cell responses to AZD1222 COVID-19 vaccine. Only in-frame clones appear in the TCRdb table, and some are missing; sequencing was by immunoSEQ multiplex PCR. The table includes around 150,000 clones, about 90% detected once. The starting material was peripheral blood, obtained on day 0 of AZD1222 vaccination. The receptors stem from an adult in good health.

This chain joins TRBV12-3 or TRBV12-4 and TRBJ1-5; D remains unclear. The CDR3 is made up of 13 amino acids. V was cut by 2 bases and J by 10 bases, with 12 bases left in between. In nucleotides, the CDR3 is TGTGCCAGCAGTTTATCGGGGTTAGGCCCCCAGCATTTT. Amino acids: CASSLSGLGPQHF.

By sample share, this clone is medium-sized. The genes are TRBV6-2 or TRBV6-3 and TRBJ2-1; D may be TRBD2 (5 bases). V lost 4 bases and J 3 bases, leaving 19 bases between the germline ends. CDR1 is MNHEY and CDR2 is SVGEGT in the germline V gene. The CDR3 is 17 amino acids. CDR3 in DNA: TGTGCCAGCAGTTTCCCCGAGGGTAGGGCATACTACAATGAGCAGTTCTTC. It specifies CASSFPEGRAYYNEQFF.

The chain joins TRBV19 to TRBJ1-5; D remains unclear. The CDR3 sequence is 13 residues long. Trimming took off 5 bases at V and 4 bases at J, with 9 bases between the two ends. Germline CDR1 reads LNHDA; CDR2 reads SQIVND (reference sequence). The CDR3 protein is CASSGSLNQPQHF. As DNA, the CDR3 is TGTGCCAGTAGTGGCAGCCTGAATCAGCCCCAGCATTTT. The variable domain in full, completed from reference TRBV19 and TRBJ1-5, reads DGGITQSPKYLFRKEGQNVTLSCEQNLNHDAMYWYRQDPGQGLRLIYYSQIVNDFQKGDIAEGYSVSREKKESFPLTVTSAQKNPTAFYLCASSGSLNQPQHFGDGTRLSIL.

The rearrangement links TRBV28 to TRBJ2-4; the D is unclear. Between the trimmed V and J ends, which lost 10 bases and 7 bases, there was a span of 11 bases. Germline V CDR1 and CDR2: MDHEN, SYDVKM. The CDR3 covers 11 residues. The CDR3 region has the DNA TGTGCCACAATTGGTGGGAACATTCAGTACTTC. It codes for CATIGGNIQYF.

CDR3 in DNA: TGTGCCAGCAGCTTTGGACAGGGTCTGAGTAATGAGCAGTTCTTC. Residues: CASSFGQGLSNEQFF. The rearrangement links TRBV9 to TRBJ2-1, with 8 bases that match TRBD1. Trimming took 4 bases from V and 7 from J; bases not matched to a gene: 10. CDR3 size: 15 residues. The V gene's germline CDR1 is SGDLS and CDR2 YYNGEE.

The chain carries TRBV3-1 (or the pseudogene TRBV3-2) and TRBJ2-2; 12 bases are a match to TRBD2. The length of the CDR3 is 19 residues. J lost 7 bases, V lost 5 bases, and 17 bases had no gene match. Germline-derived CDR1 and CDR2 are LGHDT and YNNKEL (reference sequence). DNA of the CDR3: TGTGCCAGCAGCTCGTGGGGGGCCCGACTAGCGGGAGTTGGCGGGGAGCTGTTTTTT. It codes for CASSSWGARLAGVGGELFF.

The chain has TRBV5-6 and TRBJ2-5; 7 positions match TRBD1. The CDR3 is 14 residues long. Germline CDR1 is SGHDT and CDR2 is YYEEEE. V gave up 1 base and J gave up 1 base; unmatched junction bases: 1. The CDR3 sequence is CASSLPGGQETQYF. As DNA, the CDR3 is TGTGCCAGCAGCTTGCCAGGGGGCCAAGAGACCCAGTACTTC.

This clone has just one count. This sequence joins TRBV28 and TRBJ1-3; tentatively, D is TRBD1 (6 bases). CDR3 size: 15 residues. Germline values: CDR1 MDHEN, CDR2 SYDVKM. Trimming removed 3 bases at V and 0 bases at J, with 9 bases between. The CDR3 DNA follows: TGTGCCAGCAGTTTCAGGGGCCACTCTGGAAACACCATATATTTT. As protein: CASSFRGHSGNTIYF.